The clone carrying this TCR beta chain showed up just a few times. A multiplex PCR was run with 60 Vbeta primers and 13 Jbeta primers. Libraries were prepared by immunoSEQ multiplex PCR; TCRdb keeps only in-frame clonotypes and omits some of them. The table shows 82,000 or so clones, with about a tenth occurring only once. This sample was included in a study of cytomegalovirus exposure and HLA in healthy donors. Study-wide context: HLA-typed donors were the source of about 85 million unique TCRs held in an early data release.

Looked up from germline, CDR1 is LNHDA and CDR2 is SQIVND (reference sequence). The CDR3 length is 15 residues. Trimming at V came to 3 bases and at J to 2 bases, leaving 3 bases not matched to a gene. This rearrangement joins TRBV19 to TRBJ2-5, with 10 bases matching TRBD1. The specimen was PBMCs. This receptor was identified in a man between 60 and 75 years old in good health and CMV-seropositive. The CDR3 loop is CASSIVGQGQETQYF. The CDR3 bases are TGTGCCAGTAGTATTGTGGGACAGGGGCAAGAGACCCAGTACTTC.